This TCR beta chain was observed in a study of identifying expanded T cells in peripheral blood. With regard to this clone: Its antigen remains unknown.

The repertoire was sequenced with immunoSEQ multiplex PCR; TCRdb's copy has only in-frame clones and lacks some. Among approximately 50,000 clones listed, roughly 82% were seen once. V shed 6 bases and J shed 6 bases, with 9 bases lying between them. Germline CDR1 MNHEY, CDR2 SVGAGI. The CDR3 is made up of 11 amino acids. Collection occurred without any documented infections or immune events in donors. Findings and limits, study-wide: Across healthy donors, higher total template counts meant significantly greater roughly two-week count variance. Differentially abundant clones: about 1.2 between replicates, 16.4 at approximately 14 days, less than 20 at four.

The receptor comes from a person aged 18 to 75 in good health. The chain employs TRBV6-5 and TRBJ2-7; D unclear. Sequencing was done on a sample of blood. The DNA for the CDR3 is TGTGCCAGCAGGCCCCAGGTCGAGCAGTACGTC. This gives the protein CASRPQVEQYV.